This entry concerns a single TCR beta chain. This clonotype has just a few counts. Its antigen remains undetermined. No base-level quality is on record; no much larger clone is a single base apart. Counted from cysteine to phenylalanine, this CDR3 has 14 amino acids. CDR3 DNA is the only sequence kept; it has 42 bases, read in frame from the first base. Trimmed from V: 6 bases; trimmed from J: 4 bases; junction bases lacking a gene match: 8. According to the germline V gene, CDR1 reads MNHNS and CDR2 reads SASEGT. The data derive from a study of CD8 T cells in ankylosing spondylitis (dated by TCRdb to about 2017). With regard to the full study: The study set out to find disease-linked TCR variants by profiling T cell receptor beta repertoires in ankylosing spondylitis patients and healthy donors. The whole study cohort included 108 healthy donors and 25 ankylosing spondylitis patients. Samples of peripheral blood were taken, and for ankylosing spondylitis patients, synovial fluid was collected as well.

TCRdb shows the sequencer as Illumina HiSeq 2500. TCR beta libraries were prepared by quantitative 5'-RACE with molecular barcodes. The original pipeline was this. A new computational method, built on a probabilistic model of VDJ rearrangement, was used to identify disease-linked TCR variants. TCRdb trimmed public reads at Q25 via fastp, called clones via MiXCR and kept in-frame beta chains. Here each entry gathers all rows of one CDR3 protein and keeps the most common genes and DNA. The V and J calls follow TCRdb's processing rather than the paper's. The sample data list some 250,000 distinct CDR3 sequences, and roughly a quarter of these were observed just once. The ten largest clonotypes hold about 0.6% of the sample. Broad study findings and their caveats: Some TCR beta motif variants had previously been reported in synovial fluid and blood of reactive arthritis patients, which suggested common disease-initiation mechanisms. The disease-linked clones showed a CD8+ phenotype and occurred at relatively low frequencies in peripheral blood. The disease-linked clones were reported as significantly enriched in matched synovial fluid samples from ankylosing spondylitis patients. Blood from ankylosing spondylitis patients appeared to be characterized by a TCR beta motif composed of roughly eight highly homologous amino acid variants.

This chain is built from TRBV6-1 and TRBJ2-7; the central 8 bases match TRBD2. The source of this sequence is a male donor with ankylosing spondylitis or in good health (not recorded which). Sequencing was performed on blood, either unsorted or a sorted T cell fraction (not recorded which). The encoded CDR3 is CASSPGLARYEQYF. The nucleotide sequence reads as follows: TGTGCCAGCAGCCCCGGACTAGCCCGGTACGAGCAGTACTTC.